These 22 T cell receptor beta chains were all obtained from the same sample, sequenced in a study of shared clonotypes between healthy human individuals. Profiling relied on immunoSEQ multiplex PCR, and the TCRdb table lists in-frame clones only, not all of them. The sample contains 2 million or so clones, roughly 94% of which appear only once. Sequences were obtained from naive CD4+ T cells sorted from blood. As to subset: CD45RA+ positively selected. The receptors were gathered from a man between 18 and 35 years old in good health.

This chain links TRBV5-1 with TRBJ1-3; D call uncertain. CDR3 length equals 15 residues. The germline gives CDR1 SGHRS, CDR2 YFSETQ. V was pared by 0 bases and J by 0 bases, with 7 bases between. The CDR3 DNA reads TGCGCCAGCAGCTTGGGCGGCATCTCTGGAAACACCATATATTTT. The encoded protein is CASSLGGISGNTIYF.

This chain connects TRBV25-1 to TRBJ1-6, with D possibly matching TRBD1 (5 bases). The CDR3 spans 15 residues. In germline, CDR1 is MGHDK, CDR2 SYGVNS. With 5 bases removed from V and 7 bases from J, the gap between germline ends came to 15 bases. The CDR3 here is CASSYAGTVNSPLHF. DNA for the CDR3: TGTGCCAGCAGTTACGCCGGGACCGTGAATTCACCCCTCCACTTT.

This clone showed up just once. This chain joins TRBV10-3 and TRBJ1-2; maybe TRBD1 (5 bases). V lost 4 bases and J 4 bases, leaving 10 bases between the germline ends. The germline V gene has CDR1 ENHRY and CDR2 SYGVKD. The length of the CDR3 is 13 residues. DNA of the CDR3: TGTGCCATCAGTGCCGACAGCTCCTATGGCTACACCTTC. Its translation: CAISADSSYGYTF.

This sequence joins TRBV5-1 and TRBJ1-5; 7 positions match TRBD1. Germline lookup yields CDR1 SGHRS and CDR2 YFSETQ. The CDR3 is 16 amino acids. Losses at the gene ends were 4 bases for V and 6 bases for J; bases not matched to a gene: 13. CDR3: CASSPGTIQGIQPQHF. The CDR3, as DNA: TGCGCCAGCAGCCCTGGGACAATACAGGGGATTCAGCCCCAGCATTTT.

CDR3 protein: CASFQTGLIHQPQHF. The CDR3 DNA reads TGTGCCAGCTTCCAGACAGGGTTGATTCATCAGCCCCAGCATTTT. The chain recombines TRBV28 with TRBJ1-5, with 7 nucleotides matching TRBD1. Germline CDR1 MDHEN, CDR2 SYDVKM. The trim removed 8 bases at V and 5 bases at J, leaving 12 bases unmatched. The CDR3 covers 15 residues.

This chain joins TRBV11-3 and TRBJ2-7; 7 nucleotides line up with TRBD2. V shed 6 bases, J shed 4 bases, and the junction held 12 bases outside the gene matches. CDR3 length: 15 amino acids. From germline, CDR1 is SGHNT and CDR2 YENEEA. The CDR3 protein is CASRLTSVGLYEQYF. The CDR3 region has the DNA TGTGCCAGCAGGTTAACTAGCGTGGGGCTTTACGAGCAGTACTTC. The full variable domain, rest sourced from reference TRBV11-3 and TRBJ2-7, is EAGVVQSPRYKIIEKKQPVAFWCNPISGHNTLYWYLQNLGQGPELLIRYENEEAVDDSQLPKDRFSAERLKGVDSTLKIQPAELGDSAVYLCASRLTSVGLYEQYFGPGTRLTVT.

Worth noting for this clone: At one of its ends the junction is not consistent with the germline gene, which may arise from a read error. This chain links TRBV7-2 with TRBJ2-5, with 11 bases fitting TRBD2. CDR3 size: 18 residues. Germline CDR1 reads SGHTA; CDR2 reads FQGNSA. The CDR3: CASSLARLAGGLGETQYF. Written as DNA, the CDR3 is TGCGCCAGCAGCTTAGCCCGTCTAGCGGGGGGCCTAGGGGAGACCCAGTACTTC.

This clone has ten or more counts. The same CDR3 also results from other DNA sequences found in this sample. The rearrangement joins TRBV7-9 to TRBJ1-5; D call uncertain. CDR1 is SEHNR and CDR2 is FQNEAQ in the germline V gene (reference sequence). Trimming shortened V by 1 base and J by 0 bases, and 1 base separated the two germline ends. This CDR3 is 13 amino acids long. CDR3 amino acids: CASSLDSNQPQHF. CDR3 sequence (DNA): TGTGCCAGCAGCTTAGATAGCAATCAGCCCCAGCATTTT.

V gene TRBV18 combines with J gene TRBJ2-1; 9 bases map to TRBD2. Germline V gene lookup returns CDR1 KGHSH and CDR2 LQKENI. This CDR3 has 15 residues. V shed 3 bases, J shed 6 bases, and the junction held 6 bases outside the gene matches. The CDR3 is CASSPRREGLNEQFF. The DNA for the CDR3 is TGTGCCAGCTCACCCCGGCGGGAGGGACTCAATGAGCAGTTCTTC.

In regard to this clone: The same CDR3 can be traced to other DNA sequences in this sample. The chain joins TRBV5-1 to TRBJ2-7, with 12 bases matching TRBD2. V shed 8 bases and J 4 bases; nucleotides not matched to a gene: 4. Germline assignment: CDR1 SGHRS and CDR2 YFSETQ. The CDR3 runs 13 residues. CDR3 bases: TGCGCCAGTCGGACTAGCGGGACGTACGAGCAGTACTTC. This sequence encodes CASRTSGTYEQYF. Using reference TRBV5-1 and TRBJ2-7 for the parts outside the CDR3, the full variable domain is KAGVTQTPRYLIKTRGQQVTLSCSPISGHRSVSWYQQTPGQGLQFLFEYFSETQRNKGNFPGRFSGRQFSNSRSEMNVSTLELGDSALYLCASRTSGTYEQYFGPGTRLTVT.

On this clone: The junction and the germline gene differ at one end; a read error may be behind it. V and J are TRBV7-2 and TRBJ2-1, with 11 nucleotides matching TRBD2. The germline V gene encodes CDR1 SGHTA and CDR2 FQGNSA. This CDR3 is built from 14 residues. DNA for the CDR3: TGTGCCAGCAGCATAGCGGGAGGGCCGGATGAGCAGTTCTTC. This encodes CASSIAGGPDEQFF.

The chain joins TRBV7-2 to TRBJ2-7; D may be TRBD1 (6 bases). Germline-derived CDR1 and CDR2 are SGHTA and FQGNSA. Between the trimmed V and J ends, which lost 5 bases and 1 base, there was a span of 15 bases. This CDR3 spans 15 amino acids. CDR3 region: CASSPQGSASYEQYF. As DNA, the CDR3 is TGTGCCAGCAGCCCCCAGGGGAGTGCTTCCTACGAGCAGTACTTC.

Ten or more counts support this clone. The chain carries TRBV28 and TRBJ1-3, with D unresolved. This CDR3 is 13 amino acids long. The germline gives CDR1 MDHEN, CDR2 SYDVKM. V lost 7 bases, J lost 1 base, and 8 bases lay in between. The DNA of the CDR3 is TGTGCCAGCACCCTAGGATCTGGAAACACCATATATTTT. Protein: CASTLGSGNTIYF.

The chain has TRBV11-2 and TRBJ1-1, with D hard to call. Germline V gene lookup returns CDR1 SGHAT and CDR2 FQNNGV. The CDR3 runs 13 residues. V lost 7 bases to trimming and J lost 2 bases, with 11 bases between them. The CDR3, as DNA: TGTGCCAGCACCACCGGGCGCAACACTGAAGCTTTCTTT. Protein product: CASTTGRNTEAFF.

J is TRBJ1-6 and V is TRBV28, with a possible D match to TRBD1 (6 bases). There are 15 residues in the CDR3. Deletions cut 3 bases from V and 7 bases from J, with 13 bases between. Germline V gives CDR1 MDHEN, CDR2 SYDVKM. The DNA of the CDR3 is TGTGCCAGCAGTTTCTCGGACAGAAGCAATTCACCCCTCCACTTT. Its protein product is CASSFSDRSNSPLHF.

About this clone: The same CDR3 can be traced to other DNA sequences in this sample. This rearrangement joins TRBV5-1 to TRBJ2-7, with D maybe TRBD2 (5 bases). This CDR3 spans 15 amino acids. The germline gives CDR1 SGHRS, CDR2 YFSETQ. V lost 2 bases to trimming and J lost 1 base, with 13 bases between them. The CDR3 loop is CASSLGGGQSYEQYF. CDR3 DNA: TGCGCCAGCAGCTTAGGCGGCGGGCAGTCCTACGAGCAGTACTTC.

As regards this clone: Other DNA sequences from this sample encode an identical CDR3 as well. The chain recombines TRBV2 with TRBJ1-1, with D unresolved. The CDR3 has 12 amino acids. Germline V lookup: CDR1 SNHLY, CDR2 FYNNEI. V was clipped by 6 bases and J by 2 bases, with 7 bases between them. The CDR3 region is CASSWGNTEAFF. Here the CDR3 DNA reads TGTGCCAGCAGCTGGGGTAACACTGAAGCTTTCTTT.

This clone was observed once. The chain carries TRBV19 and TRBJ1-5, with 8 positions matching TRBD1. This CDR3 region has 14 residues. V was pared by 7 bases and J by 6 bases, with 8 bases of the junction left unmatched. CDR1 LNHDA and CDR2 SQIVND come from the germline V gene (reference sequence). CDR3 in amino acids: CASTRDRGSQPQHF. CDR3 nucleotide sequence: TGTGCCAGTACCCGAGACAGGGGTAGTCAGCCCCAGCATTTT.

The V call is TRBV25-1, the J call TRBJ2-4, with TRBD1 matching over 12 bases. Germline V CDR1 and CDR2: MGHDK, SYGVNS. Trimming removed 2 bases from V and 4 bases from J; junction bases left unmatched: 3. This CDR3 is 16 amino acids long. CDR3 loop: CASSEPGQGAKNIQYF. Here the CDR3 DNA reads TGTGCCAGCAGTGAACCGGGACAGGGGGCTAAAAACATTCAGTACTTC.

This clone was detected only once. The V call is TRBV29-1, the J call TRBJ2-2; a weak D match, TRBD1 (5 bases). V dropped 1 base and J dropped 5 bases, with 11 bases sitting between them. This CDR3 has 14 residues. CDR1 is SQVTM and CDR2 is ANQGSEA in the germline V gene. CDR3 coding DNA: TGCAGCGTTGAAGGGTGGACACGAACCGGGGAGCTGTTTTTT. Translated: CSVEGWTRTGELFF.

This chain connects TRBV9 to TRBJ2-2; 10 bases fit TRBD1. CDR1 is SGDLS, CDR2 YYNGEE, per germline. This CDR3 spans 14 amino acids. The V gene end was trimmed by 3 bases and the J gene end by 9 bases; junction bases not matched to a gene: 5. CDR3 amino acids: CASSGGQGPRELFF. Written as DNA, the CDR3 is TGTGCCAGCAGCGGGGGACAGGGGCCAAGGGAGCTGTTTTTT.

V is TRBV7-9 and J is TRBJ1-2; 7 bases are a match to TRBD1. Germline values: CDR1 SEHNR, CDR2 FQNEAQ (reference sequence). After removal of 0 bases from V and 5 bases from J, the junction contained 6 bases not matched to a gene. The CDR3 loop spans 15 amino acids. The CDR3 loop is CASSLATGRGYGYTF. CDR3 in DNA: TGTGCCAGCAGCTTAGCGACAGGGCGGGGGTATGGCTACACCTTC.